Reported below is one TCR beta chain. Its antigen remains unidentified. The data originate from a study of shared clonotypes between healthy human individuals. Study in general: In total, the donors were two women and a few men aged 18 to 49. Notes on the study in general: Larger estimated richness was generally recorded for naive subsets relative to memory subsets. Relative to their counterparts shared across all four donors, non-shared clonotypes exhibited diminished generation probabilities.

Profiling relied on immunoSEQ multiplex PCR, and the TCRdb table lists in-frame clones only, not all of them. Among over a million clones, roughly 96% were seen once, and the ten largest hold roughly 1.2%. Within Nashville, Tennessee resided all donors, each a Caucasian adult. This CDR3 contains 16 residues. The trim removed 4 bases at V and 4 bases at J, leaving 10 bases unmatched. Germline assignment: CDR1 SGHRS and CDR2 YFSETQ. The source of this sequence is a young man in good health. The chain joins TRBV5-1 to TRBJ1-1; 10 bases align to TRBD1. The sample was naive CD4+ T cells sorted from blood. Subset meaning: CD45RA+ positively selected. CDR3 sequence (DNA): TGCGCCAGCAGCACCGGGACAGGGGTTCGTGGCACTGAAGCTTTCTTT. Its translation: CASSTGTGVRGTEAFF.